Shown below are 23 T cell receptor beta chains from a single sample sequenced in a study of metastatic and nonmetastatic thyroid tumors. Among the patients, none had received any treatment before thyroid surgery. TCRdb reprocessed the PCR reads using MiXCR. Here the sample spans approximately 7,700 clones, roughly a quarter being singletons. Sequencing input: tumor tissue. The source of these receptors is a female donor with papillary thyroid cancer or a benign thyroid nodule (not recorded which). Some clones in this sample may be carry-over from other donors' samples.

This clone is medium-sized (0.01 to 0.1%). This chain links TRBV2 with TRBJ2-7, with D tentatively TRBD1 (5 bases). V lost 8 bases and J lost 1, with 18 bases in between. CDR3 length: 15 residues. Germline V gives CDR1 SNHLY, CDR2 FYNNEI. The CDR3 here is CASRYPGLGSYEQYF. For the CDR3, the DNA is TGTGCCAGCCGCTACCCAGGGCTAGGTTCCTACGAGCAGTACTTC.

Points on this clone: The junction differs from germline at one of its ends, possibly a read error. V is TRBV28 and J is TRBJ2-3; 10 bases fit TRBD2. There are 15 residues in the CDR3. Germline assignment: CDR1 MDHEN and CDR2 SYDVKM. Here the CDR3 DNA reads TGTGCCTGCAGAAGCGGGGGGGCCTCGGAATATACGCAGTATTTT. It encodes CACRSGGASEYTQYF.

This clone has just one count. V and J are TRBV7-2 and TRBJ2-2; D is possibly TRBD2 (5 bases). The V gene lost 5 bases and the J gene lost 5 bases, with 12 bases spanning the gap. CDR3 size: 14 residues. CDR1 and CDR2 from the germline V gene are SGHTA and FQGNSA. CDR3 region: CASSPYRGTGELFF. The CDR3 nucleotides read TGTGCCAGCAGCCCCTACCGGGGAACCGGGGAGCTGTTTTTT. Full variable domain (rest looked up from reference TRBV7-2 and TRBJ2-2): GAGVSQSPSNKVTEKGKDVELRCDPISGHTALYWYRQSLGQGLEFLIYFQGNSAPDKSGLPSDRFSAERTGGSVSTLTIQRTQQEDSAVYLCASSPYRGTGELFFGEGSRLTVL.

This clone is medium-sized (0.01 to 0.1%) within its sample. The chain uses TRBV20-1 and TRBJ2-7; D remains ambiguous. The CDR3 contains 12 residues. V was pared by 6 bases and J by 1 base, with 10 bases between. The germline gives CDR1 DFQATT, CDR2 SNEGSKA (reference sequence). The CDR3 DNA reads as TGCAGTGCCCAACCAAATTCCTACGAGCAGTACTTC. The encoded protein is CSAQPNSYEQYF.

This clone was seen a handful of times. CDR3 bases: TGTGCCAGCTCACGTGACAGGGTAGAACAGCCCCAGCATTTT. This gives the protein CASSRDRVEQPQHF. This chain links TRBV2 with TRBJ1-5; 7 nucleotides line up with TRBD1. Losses at the gene ends were 8 bases for V and 7 bases for J; bases not matched to a gene: 11. Germline V gives CDR1 SNHLY, CDR2 FYNNEI. The CDR3 runs to 14 residues.

This clone was counted only a few times. In DNA, the CDR3 is TGTGCCAGCAGATTACAGGGTAACACTGAAGCTTTCTTT. Encoded protein: CASRLQGNTEAFF. The V call is TRBV12-3 or TRBV12-4, the J call TRBJ1-1, with D perhaps TRBD1 (6 bases). Trimming pared 6 bases from V and 2 bases from J, leaving 10 bases between. This CDR3 region has 13 residues.

The chain employs TRBV7-9 and TRBJ2-3; 7 bases match TRBD1. This CDR3 is built from 13 residues. Germline CDR1 SEHNR, CDR2 FQNEAQ (reference sequence). V lost 7 bases to trimming and J lost 11 bases; unmatched junction nucleotides: 12. The CDR3 region has the DNA TGTGCCAGCATCCACAGGGGCCCCGGAGGGCAGTATTTT. Protein sequence: CASIHRGPGGQYF.

This clone turned up a few times. The rearrangement joins TRBV12-3 or TRBV12-4 to TRBJ2-7; D might be TRBD2 (6 bases). V was trimmed by 6 bases and J by 9 bases, leaving 21 bases between them. There are 14 residues in the CDR3. The CDR3 nucleotides read TGTGCCAGCAGCCTTAGGGGAGGTCCCTGCGGGCAGTACTTC. Its translation: CASSLRGGPCGQYF.

J is TRBJ2-1 and V is TRBV6-2 or TRBV6-3, with 8 bases matching TRBD2. The CDR3 sequence is 14 residues long. From germline, CDR1 is MNHEY and CDR2 SVGEGT. The J segment lost 7 bases and the V segment lost 7 bases, leaving 9 bases of the junction unmatched. This CDR3 is CASTVRGGRNEQFF. CDR3 bases: TGTGCCAGCACGGTTCGGGGGGGGCGGAATGAGCAGTTCTTC.

This sequence joins TRBV20-1 and TRBJ2-7; 14 bases align to TRBD2. The CDR3 is 14 amino acids. Trimming took 5 bases from V and 5 from J; bases not matched to a gene: 5. CDR1 and CDR2 from the germline V gene are DFQATT and SNEGSKA (reference sequence). CDR3 region: CSAAGTSGRNEQYF. DNA of the CDR3: TGCAGTGCTGCTGGGACTAGCGGGAGAAACGAGCAGTACTTC.

The chain has TRBV20-1 and TRBJ1-5, with unresolved D. Trimming pared 3 bases from V and 1 base from J, leaving 16 bases between. CDR1 DFQATT and CDR2 SNEGSKA come from the germline V gene (reference sequence). The CDR3 extends over 16 amino acids. The CDR3 DNA reads as TGCAGTGCTAGTTGGGGTCTAGGTAACAGCAATCAGCCCCAGCATTTT. As protein: CSASWGLGNSNQPQHF.

Turning to this clone: Germline and junction disagree at one end, which may indicate a read error. The chain couples TRBV27 to TRBJ1-1; possible D gene TRBD1, 6 bases. CDR1 and CDR2 (germline): MNHEY, SMNVEV (reference sequence). The CDR3 totals 16 residues. CDR3 amino acids: CAGRGTGGGMNTEAFF. DNA of the CDR3: TGTGCCGGCAGGGGAACAGGCGGCGGGATGAACACTGAAGCTTTCTTT.

Within the sample, this clone is medium-sized. The chain joins TRBV20-1 to TRBJ2-3; TRBD2 matches 8 bases. With 0 bases clipped from V and 1 base from J, the junction kept 6 bases outside the gene matches. The CDR3 runs to 16 residues. Germline CDR1 and CDR2: DFQATT and SNEGSKA (reference sequence). In DNA, the CDR3 is TGCAGTGCTAGAGATCTTCGGCGGGGGGGCACAGATACGCAGTATTTT. It is translated as CSARDLRRGGTDTQYF.

As to this clone: An end of the junction does not agree with germline; a read error may underlie this. J is TRBJ1-1 and V is TRBV10-3; TRBD1 aligns across 7 bases. Germline lookup yields CDR1 ENHRY and CDR2 SYGVKD. The CDR3 has 14 amino acids. For the CDR3, the DNA is TGTGCCAACAGTGACGACAGGGAGAACACTAAAGCTATATTT. Its protein product is CANSDDRENTKAIF.

This clone was detected many times. This sequence joins TRBV18 and TRBJ2-7, with D maybe TRBD2 (5 bases). The CDR3 runs to 18 residues. V lost 0 bases and J 3 bases, leaving 21 bases between the germline ends. Germline V lookup: CDR1 KGHSH, CDR2 LQKENI. CDR3 in DNA: TGTGCCAGCTCACCACCAATAGGGAGCCTAGTTCCCTTCTACGAGCAGTACTTC. Translated: CASSPPIGSLVPFYEQYF.

J is TRBJ1-4 and V is TRBV27; D might be TRBD1 (6 bases). Trimming removed 4 bases from V and 8 bases from J, with 14 bases in between. CDR3 length: 14 amino acids. CDR1 and CDR2 (germline): MNHEY, SMNVEV (reference sequence). In DNA, the CDR3 is TGTGCCAGCAGTTCAGGCAGGGGCGACGAAAAACTGTTTTTT. This translates into CASSSGRGDEKLFF.

The V gene is TRBV28, the J gene TRBJ2-2, with 13 positions matching TRBD2. The CDR3 has 21 amino acids. Per germline, CDR1 MDHEN and CDR2 SYDVKM. V shed 3 bases and J 5 bases; nucleotides not matched to a gene: 18. DNA for the CDR3: TGTGCCAGCAGTTTCGATGCGGCACTAGCGGGAGGGCCGCTCCGAACCGGGGAGCTGTTTTTT. Residues: CASSFDAALAGGPLRTGELFF.

Concerning this clone itself: The junction and the germline gene differ at one end; a read error may be behind it. The chain uses TRBV18 and TRBJ1-6, with D hard to call. CDR1 and CDR2 from the germline V gene are KGHSH and LQKENI. This CDR3 is 14 amino acids long. The DNA for the CDR3 is TGTGCCAGCTCAGCAGAATCTGTAAATTCACCCCCCCACTTT. It is translated as CASSAESVNSPPHF.

This chain uses TRBV20-1 with TRBJ1-2; 7 nucleotides align to TRBD1. The germline CDR1 and CDR2 sequences are DFQATT and SNEGSKA (reference sequence). The CDR3 runs to 13 residues. The trim removed 3 bases at V and 6 bases at J, leaving 7 bases unmatched. CDR3 region: CSARGEGADGYTF. The CDR3 nucleotides read TGCAGTGCTAGGGGGGAGGGGGCTGATGGCTACACCTTC.

In its sample, this clone was seen many times. One end of the junction varies from germline; a read error may be responsible. CDR3 residues: CASRHSGSYEQYF. CDR3 coding DNA: TGTGCCAGCCGCCACAGCGGCTCCTACGAGCAGTACTTC. The chain has TRBV4-2 and TRBJ2-7; a weak D match, TRBD2 (5 bases). The CDR3 contains 13 residues. In germline, CDR1 is LGHNA, CDR2 YNFKEQ.

Regarding this clone: At one boundary the junction diverges from the germline segment, which might be a read error. V gene TRBV12-3 or TRBV12-4 combines with J gene TRBJ2-5; 11 bases agree with TRBD2. The CDR3 consists of 15 residues. The CDR3 DNA follows: TGTGCCAGAAGTAACCCTTTAGCGGGAGGGGAGACACAGTACTTC. This gives the protein CARSNPLAGGETQYF.

Concerning this clone: This clone may be a read error of a much larger clone one base away. V gene TRBV6-5 combines with J gene TRBJ2-3; tentative D call: TRBD1 (5 bases). This CDR3 contains 16 residues. Germline V lookup: CDR1 MNHEY, CDR2 SVGAGI. V shed 0 bases and J shed 2 bases, with 12 bases lying between them. Written as DNA, the CDR3 is TGTGCCAGCAGTTACTCACCATCGACAGTCACAGATACGCAGTATTTT. Translating it yields CASSYSPSTVTDTQYF.

A remark on this clone: At one boundary the junction diverges from the germline segment, which might be a read error. The chain is built from TRBV15 and TRBJ1-3; tentative D call: TRBD1 (5 bases). Germline-derived CDR1 and CDR2 are LNHNV and YYDKDF (reference sequence). The CDR3 is 16 amino acids. Written as DNA, the CDR3 is TGTACCACCAGCAGTTTCTTAGACAGTGAAGGAAACACCATATATTTT. This gives the protein CTTSSFLDSEGNTIYF. Complete variable domain (other parts from reference TRBV15 and TRBJ1-3): DAMVIQNPRYQVTQFGKPVTLSCSQTLNHNVMYWYQQKSSQAPKLLFHYYDKDFNNEADTPDNFQSRRPNTSFCFLDIRSPGLGDTAMYLCTTSSFLDSEGNTIYFGEGSWLTVV.